The subject of this entry is one TCR beta chain. J was trimmed by 0 bases and V by 3 bases; bases with no gene match: 4. CDR1 and CDR2 (germline): KGHSH, LQKENI. The CDR3 length is 15 residues. This record comes from a study of blood T cell repertoires in COVID-19. Original processing methods: Nucleated cell counts were estimated from reference gene primer amplification. The method was immunoSEQ multiplex PCR; TCRdb's version includes in-frame clones alone and lacks a portion of them. Clone size and V and J calls were adopted from that table, with D and trimming inferred from the DNA. This sample has around 80,000 clones, with 80% found just once.

This clonotype was obtained from a woman aged 70-85 years with acute or convalescent COVID-19. This sequence joins TRBV18 and TRBJ1-2; TRBD1 matches at 7 bases. The sequenced sample consisted of peripheral blood. The CDR3 protein is CASSPRDSANYGYTF. CDR3 nucleotides: TGTGCCAGCTCACCTCGGGACAGCGCTAACTATGGCTACACCTTC.